The T cell receptor (beta chain) under discussion was sequenced for a study of OX40 agonist ivuxolimab in advanced cancers. At the level of the study: Patient treatment consisted of intravenous ivuxolimab administration every 2 weeks at 0.01 to 10 mg/kg.

Concerning this clone: What it binds is not known.

The V end was cut by 4 bases, the J end by 2 bases, with 12 bases between. The V gene's germline CDR1 is SGHRS and CDR2 YFSETQ. CDR3 length equals 14 residues. General observations from the study: Clones of CD4+ and CD8+ blood T cells grew by week 6 at doses of 0.1 to 3.0 mg/kg.

This table comes from immunoSEQ multiplex PCR, and its TCRdb copy is limited to in-frame clones, with some not included. The repertoire holds roughly 40,000 clones, with roughly 87% as singletons. V gene TRBV5-1 combines with J gene TRBJ1-1; TRBD1 might be the D (5 bases). This sequence originates from an adult with an advanced solid tumor such as melanoma, head and neck, liver or kidney cancer. Specimen: CD4+ or CD8+ T cells sorted from blood, collected in a trial of the OX40 agonist ivuxolimab. CDR3 in amino acids: CASSPGRGNTEAFF. The CDR3 DNA is TGCGCCAGCAGCCCGGGAAGGGGAAACACTGAAGCTTTCTTT.